Given below is one T cell receptor (beta chain) in context. Its antigen is undetermined. The CDR3 totals 15 residues. V shed 5 bases, J shed 3 bases, and the junction held 6 bases outside the gene matches. Germline-derived CDR1 and CDR2 are SGHNT and YENEEA. Data came from immunoSEQ multiplex PCR; TCRdb stores just in-frame clones and leaves some out. This sample has just under 85,000 clones, with around 85% found just once. The entry originates in a study of T cell responses to AZD1222 COVID-19 vaccine. At the level of the study: Second-dose intervals of approximately 4 or approximately 12 weeks were pooled. Study-level results: It was only after the peak T cell response that any repertoires were sampled. White British donors predominated, females outnumbered males, and clonal diversity was possibly underestimated.

The TCR originated in an adult in good health. The source material was peripheral blood, sampled on day 0 of AZD1222 vaccination. The chain recombines TRBV11-3 with TRBJ2-1, with TRBD2 identical over 8 bases. The CDR3: CASSPREGFYNEQFF. DNA for the CDR3: TGTGCCAGCAGCCCCCGGGAGGGTTTCTACAATGAGCAGTTCTTC.